The T cell receptor (beta chain) under discussion was sequenced for a study of monozygotic twins with inflammatory bowel disease (dated by TCRdb to the late 2010s). About the full investigation: A total of roughly 28 monozygotic twin pairs were included in the full study, comprising nine German pairs (four IBD-concordant, five IBD-discordant) and 19 IBD-discordant Danish pairs. Each individual had, on average, about 151 000 unique TCRalpha sequences and 181 000 unique TCRbeta sequences available for analysis. The search for disease-associated traits relied mainly on comparing IBD patients with their genetically identical healthy co-twins within discordant pairs. The investigation overall reported the following: No difference in repertoire similarity was observed between concordant and discordant twins, possibly owing to limited statistical power. Distinction between different T cell subtypes could not be achieved in the analysis. The results gave no support for a single strong signal or clonotype linked to IBD. Fewer clonotypes were shared with other individuals by IBD patients than by healthy twins, most markedly in patients showing signs of disease activity. A decrease in TCRbeta repertoire diversity, as measured by inverse Simpson index, was observed in IBD patients compared with their healthy co-twins. Because patients were on differing immunosuppressive treatments, the repertoires may have picked up extra background noise and inter-individual variability.

Taken from the germline V gene, the CDR1 and CDR2 loops are SQVTM and ANQGSEA. From its cysteine to its phenylalanine, the CDR3 spans 14 amino acids. The DNA is not on file. Library generation was performed with 5' RACE. The input for every TCR library was roughly 4,000 ng of total RNA. For each sample, cDNA was synthesized in eight separate reactions using SMARTScribe reverse transcriptase. During cDNA synthesis, template switching was used to introduce unique molecular identifiers that contained a 6-nucleotide sample barcode. Amplification of TCRalpha and TCRbeta cDNA involved two nested PCRs of 16 and 9 cycles, and each PCR was followed by bead purification. Before amplification, the cDNA was treated with uracil DNA-glycosylase and purified using the QIAquick PCR purification kit. The second PCR added Illumina TruSeq-compatible adapters along with sample-specific barcodes. Library quality and concentration were assessed using TapeStation and Qubit, and about 5.2 ng of each library was pooled. The pooled libraries were sequenced with 2 x 100 bp reads and custom sequencing primers on an Illumina HiSeq2500 single-index Rapid Run. The study's processing was this. UMI-based consensus assembly with MiGEC version 1.2.6 was used to correct PCR and sequencing errors. MiXCR version 2.1.1 was used for V(D)J alignment, clonotype assembly and CDR3 extraction. Normalisation of gene usage, clonotype sharing and MAIT/NKT TCR abundance was achieved by analysing the top 1000, 10 000 and 20 000 clonotypes per sample. Diversity was computed as the inverse Simpson index with the vegan R package after downsampling to 27 000 UMIs. Paired Mann-Whitney U tests on discordant twin pairs were used, with Benjamini-Hochberg multiple-testing correction. Each CDR3 protein sequence appears as one entry after TCRdb reprocessed the reads, and no DNA is included. These V and J calls rely on TCRdb rather than the paper's analysis. The sample table gives about 130,000 distinct CDR3 sequences. The ten largest clones take up about 1.2% of the sample.

In regard to this clonotype: What antigen it recognizes has not been identified.

A roughly 2.5 ml peripheral blood sample was drawn into PAXgene tubes per donor and stored at -80°C. Total RNA was isolated from whole blood with the PAXgene blood miRNA kit on an automated QIAcube, without T cell sorting. Peripheral blood from monozygotic twin pairs, either concordant or discordant for inflammatory bowel disease, underwent deep TCRalpha and TCRbeta repertoire profiling that used unique molecular barcoding. Smoking habits were recorded for all twin pairs, and individuals were classified as current, former or never smokers. The receptor was derived from a human donor with ulcerative colitis or Crohn's disease, or a healthy co-twin of an affected twin (not recorded which). This sequence uses TRBV29-1 and TRBJ2-5; TCRdb's D call, TRBD1, is unchecked because there is no DNA. Sequencing input: blood. The CDR3 region reads CSVPWRGLQETQYF.